This is a list of T cell receptor beta chains from one sample in a study of vaccination effects on CD4 cells after COVID-19. These receptors are not linked to any known antigen. Generated by immunoSEQ multiplex PCR, the TCRdb table keeps only in-frame clones and is missing some. The data hold 55,000 to 80,000 clones, with about four fifths observed a single time. Sequencing was performed on CD4+ T cells from PBMCs cultured with SARS-CoV-2 spike peptides, taken before COVID-19 vaccination. All receptors come from a human donor who received a COVID-19 vaccine. CDR3s include the opening cysteine and the closing phenylalanine or tryptophan. A D gene is named only where the DNA matches it firmly. Not every row has a clone size; where given, it reads once, few, many or a size class.

CDR3nt: TGTGCCAGTAGTGCCCGGGACAGGGGGTTCCAGCCCCAGCATTTT
CDR3aa: CASSARDRGFQPQHF
abundance: .
v_gene: TRBV19
d_gene: TRBD1
j_gene: TRBJ1-5
len: 15

CDR3nt: TGTGCCTGGAGTGTTAGCTCTGGAAACACCATATATTTT
CDR3aa: CAWSVSSGNTIYF
abundance: .
v_gene: TRBV30
d_gene: .
j_gene: TRBJ1-3
len: 13

CDR3nt: TGTGCCAGCAGTTTGGGCACGAACACTGAAGCTTTCTTT
CDR3aa: CASSLGTNTEAFF
abundance: few
v_gene: TRBV12-3/TRBV12-4
d_gene: .
j_gene: TRBJ1-1
len: 13

CDR3nt: TGTGCCAGCAGCCAAAATGGACAGCGATCGAACTATGGCTACACCTTC
CDR3aa: CASSQNGQRSNYGYTF
abundance: .
v_gene: TRBV14
d_gene: .
j_gene: TRBJ1-2
len: 16

CDR3nt: TGCGCCAGCAGCTTGTGGACTTATCAAGAGACCCAGTACTTC
CDR3aa: CASSLWTYQETQYF
abundance: .
v_gene: TRBV5-1
d_gene: .
j_gene: TRBJ2-5
len: 14

CDR3nt: TGTGCCACCAGCAGAGGTAGCAATCAGCCCCAGCATTTT
CDR3aa: CATSRGSNQPQHF
abundance: .
v_gene: TRBV15
d_gene: .
j_gene: TRBJ1-5
len: 13

CDR3nt: TGTGCCAGTAGTTCAGGACAGGGGTACACTGAAGCTTTCTTT
CDR3aa: CASSSGQGYTEAFF
abundance: .
v_gene: TRBV19
d_gene: TRBD1
j_gene: TRBJ1-1
len: 14

CDR3nt: TGTGCCAGCTCACTTGGGACAGGGGGCAATTCACCCCTCCACTTT
CDR3aa: CASSLGTGGNSPLHF
abundance: .
v_gene: TRBV18
d_gene: TRBD1
j_gene: TRBJ1-6
len: 15

CDR3nt: TGCGCCAGCAGCTTGGCGGGGGGGACGGAGACCCAGTACTTC
CDR3aa: CASSLAGGTETQYF
abundance: .
v_gene: TRBV5-1
d_gene: TRBD2
j_gene: TRBJ2-5
len: 14

CDR3nt: TGTGCCAGCACGCAGCTGGGGTATGGCTACACCTTC
CDR3aa: CASTQLGYGYTF
abundance: few
v_gene: TRBV25-1
d_gene: .
j_gene: TRBJ1-2
len: 12

CDR3nt: TGTGCCAGCAGCCAAGATGGAAATAGTGGAGGCACAGATACGCAGTATTTT
CDR3aa: CASSQDGNSGGTDTQYF
abundance: .
v_gene: TRBV4-2
d_gene: .
j_gene: TRBJ2-3
len: 17

CDR3nt: TGTGCCAGCAGCCAAGATTTCCAACAGCCCCAGCATTTT
CDR3aa: CASSQDFQQPQHF
abundance: .
v_gene: TRBV4-2
d_gene: .
j_gene: TRBJ1-5
len: 13

CDR3nt: TGTGCCAGCAGCAAGGAGCGGAGGGGACAGGGAGCAGGGAAAGAGACCCAGTACTTC
CDR3aa: CASSKERRGQGAGKETQYF
abundance: .
v_gene: TRBV21-1
d_gene: .
j_gene: TRBJ2-5
len: 19

CDR3nt: TGTGCCAGTAGAGAAGGGGTAGGCTACACCTTC
CDR3aa: CASREGVGYTF
abundance: once
v_gene: TRBV19
d_gene: .
j_gene: TRBJ1-2
len: 11

CDR3nt: TGTGCCAGCAAGGAGAGAAATAATTCACCCCTCCACTTT
CDR3aa: CASKERNNSPLHF
abundance: .
v_gene: TRBV6-5
d_gene: .
j_gene: TRBJ1-6
len: 13

CDR3nt: TGTGCCACCAGTGACGCCTCACTGGAGAGCAATCAGCCCCAGCATTTT
CDR3aa: CATSDASLESNQPQHF
abundance: .
v_gene: TRBV24-1
d_gene: .
j_gene: TRBJ1-5
len: 16

CDR3nt: TGCGCCAGCAGTGAGTGGGGCGGCTTGAACACTGAAGCTTTCTTT
CDR3aa: CASSEWGGLNTEAFF
abundance: .
v_gene: TRBV10-2
d_gene: .
j_gene: TRBJ1-1
len: 15

CDR3nt: TGTGCCAGCAGCCGCCCTGAGGGTGAAATTGAGCAGTTCTTC
CDR3aa: CASSRPEGEIEQFF
abundance: .
v_gene: TRBV7-2
d_gene: .
j_gene: TRBJ2-1
len: 14

CDR3nt: TGTGCCAGCAGTACCCGGGACAGAATGAACTATGGCTACACCTTC
CDR3aa: CASSTRDRMNYGYTF
abundance: .
v_gene: TRBV27
d_gene: TRBD1
j_gene: TRBJ1-2
len: 15

CDR3nt: TGTGCCAGTAGTCAACGAGGATCTGAAAAACTGTTTTTT
CDR3aa: CASSQRGSEKLFF
abundance: few
v_gene: TRBV19
d_gene: .
j_gene: TRBJ1-4
len: 13

CDR3nt: TGTGCCAGCAGTTCTAGACAGGCCCAGCCCCAGCATTTT
CDR3aa: CASSSRQAQPQHF
abundance: .
v_gene: TRBV12-3/TRBV12-4
d_gene: .
j_gene: TRBJ1-5
len: 13

CDR3nt: TGTGCCAGCAGCCCTTCCCCGTCAGGTGAGCAGTTCTTC
CDR3aa: CASSPSPSGEQFF
abundance: once
v_gene: TRBV5-6
d_gene: .
j_gene: TRBJ2-1
len: 13

CDR3nt: TGTGCTAGTGGAGCAAGCGGGGACAACACAGATACGCAGTATTTT
CDR3aa: CASGASGDNTDTQYF
abundance: .
v_gene: TRBV12-5
d_gene: .
j_gene: TRBJ2-3
len: 15

CDR3nt: TGTGCCAGCTCACCAACGGGCCAAGAGACCCAGTACTTC
CDR3aa: CASSPTGQETQYF
abundance: .
v_gene: TRBV18
d_gene: .
j_gene: TRBJ2-5
len: 13

CDR3nt: TGTGCCAGCAGCGTAACGGGGGCTCGCGAAAAACTGTTTTTT
CDR3aa: CASSVTGAREKLFF
abundance: .
v_gene: TRBV9
d_gene: .
j_gene: TRBJ1-4
len: 14

CDR3nt: TGTGCCAGCAGCTTGGTAGGCCAGGGGGCCACTGGGGCCAACGTCCTGACTTTC
CDR3aa: CASSLVGQGATGANVLTF
abundance: .
v_gene: TRBV5-4
d_gene: TRBD1
j_gene: TRBJ2-6
len: 18

CDR3nt: TGTGCCAGCTCACTAAGCCGACAGGGGGTAAACACTGAAGCTTTCTTT
CDR3aa: CASSLSRQGVNTEAFF
abundance: .
v_gene: TRBV18
d_gene: TRBD1
j_gene: TRBJ1-1
len: 16

CDR3nt: TGTGCCAGCTCACCGAGGCAAGCGGTGTCGGTCTATGGCTACACCTTC
CDR3aa: CASSPRQAVSVYGYTF
abundance: .
v_gene: TRBV18
d_gene: .
j_gene: TRBJ1-2
len: 16

CDR3nt: TGCGCCAGCAGTGAGTCGATGGGGCCAAGGATCCAGCATTTT
CDR3aa: CASSESMGPRIQHF
abundance: .
v_gene: TRBV10-2
d_gene: .
j_gene: TRBJ1-5
len: 14